This T cell receptor (beta chain) derives from a study of molecular identifiers for immune sequencing clone quantification. The length of the CDR3 is 13 residues. Trimming cost V 7 bases and J 3 bases; bases outside gene matches: 4. TCRdb re-derived calls from the PCR reads in MiXCR, one entry per CDR3 protein. The sample has 550,000 to 750,000 distinct CDR3 sequences, just under 20% seen once. This clonotype was found many times. The source is a human donor in good health. Some libraries in this study had Jurkat cell RNA spiked in. This rearrangement joins TRBV12-3 or TRBV12-4 to TRBJ2-3; TRBD2 agrees at 7 bases. Sequenced: naive CD8+ T cells from blood, with Jurkat cell RNA spiked in. Subset meaning: FACS-sorted CD8+CD4-CCR7+CD45RA+ naive T cells. The CDR3 nucleotides are TGTGCCAGCACTGTACTAGCGACAGATACGCAGTATTTT. This encodes CASTVLATDTQYF.